The clone carrying this T cell receptor (beta chain) turned up a few times. This same CDR3 is encoded by further DNA sequences in the sample. The CDR3 contains 13 residues. CDR1 is ENHRY and CDR2 is SYGVKD in the germline V gene. V was trimmed by 6 bases and J by 1 base, leaving 9 bases between them. Investigators divided CD4+ cells into CD45RA+ naive and CD45RA-negative memory subsets. The sample belongs to a study of shared clonotypes between healthy human individuals. Profiling relied on immunoSEQ multiplex PCR, and the TCRdb table lists in-frame clones only, not all of them. This table has a few million clones, over 85% appearing once.

Sequencing was performed on naive CD4+ T cells from PBMCs. Specified subset: CD45RA+ positively selected. This TCR derives from a man younger than 35 in good health. Some clones in this sample may be carry-over from other donors' samples. The rearrangement uses TRBV10-3 and TRBJ1-1, with D tentatively TRBD1 (6 bases). The CDR3 coding sequence is TGTGCCATCAGACGACAGGCGAACACTGAAGCTTTCTTT. It specifies CAIRRQANTEAFF.